This TCR beta chain was sequenced in a study of blood T cell repertoires in COVID-19. Study information: Italy, Spain and the United States were the sources of the convalescent and acute COVID-19 samples. Nucleic acid was either cDNA or gDNA, and it came from T cells, B-cell-depleted T cells, or PBMCs.

The germline gives CDR1 SNHLY, CDR2 FYNNEI. V shed 3 bases, J shed 5 bases, and the junction held 6 bases outside the gene matches. There are 15 residues in the CDR3. In the original workflow: Nucleated cell number was recorded as an estimate derived from reference gene primer amplification. Sequenced by immunoSEQ multiplex PCR; TCRdb stores in-frame clones only, minus some. That table supplies the V and J calls and clone size; D and trimming were determined from the DNA. The sample holds approximately 120,000 clones, roughly 81% seen once. The sequence was collected from a human donor in a cohort sampled during active COVID-19. Sequenced material: peripheral blood. V is TRBV2 and J is TRBJ2-5; 10 bases are a match to TRBD1. This CDR3 reads CASSEGQGLEETQYF. The CDR3 DNA reads TGTGCCAGCAGTGAGGGACAGGGGTTGGAGGAGACCCAGTACTTC.